Reported below is one T cell receptor beta chain. The antigen remains undetermined. This entry is derived from a study of cytomegalovirus exposure and HLA in healthy donors. Across the study: HLA-typed donors were the source of approximately 80 million unique TCRs, which an early data release held. When 398 donors were genotyped, more than 70% of them were found to fall in the Caucasian-associated ancestry cluster. Findings of the study overall: Reports indicated that the classifier achieved high specificity and sensitivity in diagnosing cytomegalovirus status. In a later analysis, at a false discovery rate of 0.05, 16,951 TCR beta sequences were associated with HLA alleles.

The PCR used 60 Vbeta and 13 Jbeta primers. The assay was immunoSEQ multiplex PCR, and TCRdb's table has in-frame clones only and misses some. This sample has 150,000 to 200,000 clones; more than 60% occur once, and the top ten carry about 8%. The germline gives CDR1 SGHVS, CDR2 FQNEAQ. CDR3 length equals 15 residues. V was shortened by 5 bases and J by 2 bases, with 16 bases between the two germline ends. The TCR comes from a woman in her forties in good health and CMV-seropositive. The J gene is TRBJ2-7, the V gene TRBV7-8; D is possibly TRBD1 (6 bases). Sequencing was carried out using PBMCs. This chain's CDR3 is CASSRLAGETYEQYF. CDR3 coding DNA: TGTGCCAGCAGCCGCCTGGCAGGGGAAACCTACGAGCAGTACTTC.